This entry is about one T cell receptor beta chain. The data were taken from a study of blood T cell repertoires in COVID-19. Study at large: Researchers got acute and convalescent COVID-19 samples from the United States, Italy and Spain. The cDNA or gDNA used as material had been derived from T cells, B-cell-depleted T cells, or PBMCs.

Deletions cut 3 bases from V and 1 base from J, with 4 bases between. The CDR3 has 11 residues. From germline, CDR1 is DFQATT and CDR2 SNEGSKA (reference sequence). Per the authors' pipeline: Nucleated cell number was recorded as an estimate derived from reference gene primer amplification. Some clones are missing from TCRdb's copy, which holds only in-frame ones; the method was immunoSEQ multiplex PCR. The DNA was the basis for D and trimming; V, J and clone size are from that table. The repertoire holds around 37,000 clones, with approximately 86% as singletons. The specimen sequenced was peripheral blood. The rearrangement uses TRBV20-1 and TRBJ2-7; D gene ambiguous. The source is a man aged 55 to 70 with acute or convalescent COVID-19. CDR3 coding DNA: TGCAGTGCTAGGTTATCCTACGAGCAGTACGTC. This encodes CSARLSYEQYV.